Below are 19 T cell receptor beta chains sequenced from a single sample in a study of immune cell composition in non-small cell lung cancer. Normal lung was taken at the farthest possible site, at least 3 cm from tumour. Profiled with immunoSEQ multiplex PCR; TCRdb holds only in-frame clones, not every one. The table records thousands of clones, less than 80% of them present only once. The specimen sequenced was non-adjacent lung tissue. Source of these receptors: a human donor with non-small cell lung cancer.

The chain employs TRBV5-1 and TRBJ1-2; D is ambiguous. Germline V lookup: CDR1 SGHRS, CDR2 YFSETQ. This CDR3 is built from 13 residues. V was cut by 2 bases and J by 1 base, with 6 bases left in between. CDR3 bases: TGCGCCAGCAGCTTACGGGTTAACTATGGCTACACCTTC. This translates into CASSLRVNYGYTF.

V gene TRBV11-2 combines with J gene TRBJ2-2; a possible D gene is TRBD1 (6 bases). Trimming shortened V by 3 bases and J by 0 bases, and 14 bases separated the two germline ends. This CDR3 comprises 17 residues. Germline V gene sequence: CDR1 SGHAT, CDR2 FQNNGV. The CDR3 sequence is CASSFGQGHPNTGELFF. As DNA, the CDR3 is TGTGCCAGCAGCTTCGGCCAGGGGCATCCGAACACCGGGGAGCTGTTTTTT.

There are a few counts of this clone. V is TRBV5-6 and J is TRBJ2-3; 7 positions match TRBD2. Trimming removed 0 bases from V and 3 bases from J; junction bases left unmatched: 7. Germline V CDR1 and CDR2: SGHDT, YYEEEE. CDR3 length equals 16 residues. CDR3 protein: CASSLVSGIGTDTQYF. DNA of the CDR3: TGTGCCAGCAGCTTGGTGAGCGGGATTGGTACAGATACGCAGTATTTT.

On this clone itself: This same CDR3 is encoded by further DNA sequences in the sample. The chain combines TRBV7-2 with TRBJ2-7; 7 nucleotides match TRBD1. J gave up 2 bases and V 5 bases, and 6 bases lay outside the gene matches. CDR3 length: 14 residues. The germline V gene encodes CDR1 SGHTA and CDR2 FQGNSA. CDR3 DNA sequence: TGTGCCAGCAGCCCGGACAGGCCAACCTACGAGCAGTACTTC. Translated, it gives CASSPDRPTYEQYF.

The chain uses TRBV5-4 and TRBJ2-6, with 9 nucleotides matching TRBD1. This CDR3 comprises 16 residues. Germline V gene sequence: CDR1 SGHNT, CDR2 YYREEE (reference sequence). V shed 4 bases and J 4 bases; nucleotides not matched to a gene: 6. The CDR3 loop is CASSPGTGFGANVLTF. DNA for the CDR3: TGTGCCAGCAGCCCCGGGACAGGGTTCGGGGCCAACGTCCTGACTTTC.

The chain has TRBV6-1 and TRBJ2-3, with D possibly being TRBD1 (6 bases). The CDR3 spans 15 residues. Trimming left V 6 bases short and J 0 bases short, with 13 bases between. Per germline, CDR1 MNHNS and CDR2 SASEGT. This CDR3 is CASSDETGSTDTQYF. The CDR3 nucleotides read TGTGCCAGCAGCGATGAGACAGGTAGCACAGATACGCAGTATTTT.

The CDR3 is CAISELAGAKNIQYF. The CDR3 nucleotides read TGTGCCATCAGTGAGCTAGCGGGAGCCAAAAACATTCAGTACTTC. The chain links TRBV10-3 to TRBJ2-4; TRBD2 agrees at 8 bases. The CDR3 contains 15 residues. Germline values: CDR1 ENHRY, CDR2 SYGVKD. The ends lost 2 bases at V and 0 bases at J; junction bases unmatched: 0.

The rearrangement uses TRBV11-3 and TRBJ2-2; no firm D call. Trimming left V 2 bases short and J 1 base short, with 5 bases between. There are 14 residues in the CDR3. Germline V CDR1 and CDR2: SGHNT, YENEEA. Here the CDR3 DNA reads TGTGCCAGCAGCTTAAAACAGAACACCGGGGAGCTGTTTTTT. Translation gives CASSLKQNTGELFF.

V gene TRBV7-6 combines with J gene TRBJ1-4; TRBD1 matches 12 bases. This CDR3 contains 17 residues. The ends lost 5 bases at V and 8 bases at J; junction bases unmatched: 12. Germline V CDR1 and CDR2: SGHVS, FNYEAQ. The CDR3 spells CASSPRGQGALGEKLFF. The CDR3 DNA is TGTGCCAGCAGCCCAAGGGGACAGGGGGCATTAGGGGAAAAACTGTTTTTT.

The rearrangement joins TRBV7-3 to TRBJ2-2; the match to TRBD2 covers 16 bases. Unmatched junction bases numbered 7, after V lost 0 bases and J lost 6 bases. The V gene's germline CDR1 is SGHTA and CDR2 FQGTGA. The CDR3 has 19 amino acids. The CDR3, as DNA: TGTGCCAGCAGCTTAACTGGGGGACTAGCGGGGGGGAGCGCCGGGGAGCTGTTTTTT. Protein product: CASSLTGGLAGGSAGELFF.

The chain combines TRBV7-9 with TRBJ2-5, with D unclear. This CDR3 is built from 14 residues. Trimming pared 6 bases from V and 3 bases from J, leaving 14 bases between. Germline CDR1 is SEHNR and CDR2 is FQNEAQ (reference sequence). The CDR3 DNA reads TGTGCCAGCAGGGGTGTGGGCAGAAAAGAGACCCAGTACTTC. The encoded protein is CASRGVGRKETQYF.

The rearrangement uses TRBV7-6 and TRBJ1-5; 7 positions match TRBD1. V was pared by 5 bases and J by 5 bases, with 12 bases of the junction left unmatched. This CDR3 has 16 amino acids. Germline CDR1 is SGHVS and CDR2 is FNYEAQ. The CDR3 protein is CASSPRTGFKDQPQHF. In DNA, the CDR3 is TGTGCCAGCAGCCCACGGACAGGTTTTAAGGATCAGCCCCAGCATTTT.

This CDR3 is CASSLTTPRGRGTDTQYF. In DNA form, the CDR3 reads TGTGCCAGCAGCTTGACCACGCCTCGGGGTAGGGGCACAGATACGCAGTATTTT. This chain connects TRBV7-6 to TRBJ2-3; a possible D gene is TRBD2 (5 bases). The germline V and J ends were trimmed by 3 bases and 1 base, with 20 bases remaining between them. The CDR3 contains 18 residues. The V gene's germline CDR1 is SGHVS and CDR2 FNYEAQ.

The rearrangement joins TRBV5-1 to TRBJ1-3; D is uncertain. V was trimmed by 1 base and J by 1 base, leaving 6 bases between them. Germline V gene sequence: CDR1 SGHRS, CDR2 YFSETQ. This CDR3 has 14 amino acids. The CDR3 protein is CASSLTVSGNTIYF. For the CDR3, the DNA is TGCGCCAGCAGCTTGACGGTTTCTGGAAACACCATATATTTT.

The rearrangement uses TRBV5-4 and TRBJ2-7; tentatively, D is TRBD2 (6 bases). Trimming shortened V by 4 bases and J by 3 bases, and 14 bases separated the two germline ends. The V gene's germline CDR1 is SGHNT and CDR2 YYREEE (reference sequence). The CDR3 spans 14 residues. CDR3 residues: CASSAGPDGYEQYF. In nucleotides, the CDR3 is TGTGCCAGCAGCGCGGGACCCGACGGCTACGAGCAGTACTTC.

In this sample, this clone turned up a few times. The chain is built from TRBV28 and TRBJ1-1, with 8 bases identical to TRBD1. The germline V gene encodes CDR1 MDHEN and CDR2 SYDVKM. V was pared by 1 base and J by 5 bases, with 12 bases of the junction left unmatched. The CDR3 is made up of 17 amino acids. CDR3 loop: CASSLFGAGGAQTEAFF. CDR3 bases: TGTGCCAGCAGTTTATTTGGGGCAGGGGGCGCTCAGACTGAAGCTTTCTTT.

This chain links TRBV18 with TRBJ2-3, with TRBD1 matching 7 bases. Germline CDR1 is KGHSH and CDR2 is LQKENI. V dropped 4 bases and J dropped 2; count of bases not matched to a gene: 6. This CDR3 region has 15 residues. Written as DNA, the CDR3 is TGTGCCAGCTCACTTCGACAGGGTTCCACAGATACGCAGTATTTT. It encodes CASSLRQGSTDTQYF.

This clone was seen a single time. The chain recombines TRBV28 with TRBJ1-3, with D possibly being TRBD1 (5 bases). The CDR3 length is 14 residues. Per the germline V gene, CDR1 is MDHEN and CDR2 is SYDVKM. Trimming shortened V by 6 bases and J by 1 base, and 10 bases separated the two germline ends. Here the CDR3 DNA reads TGTGCCAGCAGCTTACAGGTTTCTGGAAACACCATATATTTT. Translation: CASSLQVSGNTIYF.

The rearrangement joins TRBV28 to TRBJ1-5; 9 bases fit TRBD1. In germline, CDR1 is MDHEN, CDR2 SYDVKM. CDR3 size: 16 residues. J lost 3 bases, V lost 4 bases, and 7 bases had no gene match. CDR3 loop: CASSYLDRGPNQPQHF. As DNA, the CDR3 is TGTGCCAGCAGTTATTTGGACAGGGGACCCAATCAGCCCCAGCATTTT.